One sample yielded the 13 T cell receptor beta chains listed below, sequenced in a study of cytomegalovirus exposure and HLA in healthy donors. Repertoires were generated with immunoSEQ multiplex PCR, while TCRdb's copy carries only in-frame clones and drops some. The data contain more than 300,000 clones, about nine tenths of them singletons. Specimen: PBMCs. Receptor source: a woman between 18 and 29 years old in good health and CMV-seronegative.

The V and J genes are TRBV4-3 and TRBJ1-2, with no clear D. This CDR3 contains 15 residues. With 0 bases removed from V and 4 bases from J, the gap between germline ends came to 12 bases. CDR1 LGHNA and CDR2 YSLEER come from the germline V gene. The CDR3 region has the DNA TGCGCCAGCAGCCAAGAAGATAGGAGATCCTATGGCTACACCTTC. It encodes CASSQEDRRSYGYTF.

The V and J genes are TRBV25-1 and TRBJ2-7; the D gene is possibly TRBD1 (7 bases). Trimming removed 5 bases at V and 1 base at J, with 12 bases between. This CDR3 region has 14 residues. CDR1 and CDR2 from the germline V gene are MGHDK and SYGVNS. Written as DNA, the CDR3 is TGTGCCAGCAGTCCCAGGGGGGCTTCCTACGAGCAGTACTTC. Translation gives CASSPRGASYEQYF.

The rearrangement links TRBV13 to TRBJ1-1; D may be TRBD1 (5 bases). Germline CDR1 PRHDT, CDR2 FYEKMQ (reference sequence). V was trimmed by 2 bases and J by 0 bases, leaving 13 bases between them. There are 16 residues in the CDR3. The CDR3 region is CASSLSLRDLNTEAFF. CDR3 nucleotides: TGTGCCAGCAGCTTAAGTCTCAGGGATCTGAACACTGAAGCTTTCTTT. Drawing the rest from reference TRBV13 and TRBJ1-1, the complete variable domain is AAGVIQSPRHLIKEKRETATLKCYPIPRHDTVYWYQQGPGQDPQFLISFYEKMQSDKGSIPDRFSAQQFSDYHSELNMSSLELGDSALYFCASSLSLRDLNTEAFFGQGTRLTVV.

V and J are TRBV2 and TRBJ2-2; D gene ambiguous. This CDR3 is 13 amino acids long. Germline assignment: CDR1 SNHLY and CDR2 FYNNEI. Trimming shortened V by 4 bases and J by 5 bases, and 8 bases separated the two germline ends. CDR3 amino acids: CASSVMQTGELFF. For the CDR3, the DNA is TGTGCCAGCAGTGTAATGCAGACCGGGGAGCTGTTTTTT.

The CDR3 spells CASSYSGEVYNEQFF. The CDR3 region has the DNA TGTGCCAGCAGTTACTCAGGGGAAGTTTACAATGAGCAGTTCTTC. The V and J genes are TRBV6-5 and TRBJ2-1, with D possibly being TRBD1 (5 bases). The CDR3 runs 15 residues. V dropped 0 bases and J dropped 4 bases, with 10 bases sitting between them. CDR1 and CDR2 (germline): MNHEY, SVGAGI.

In the case of this clone: The same CDR3 also results from other DNA sequences found in this sample. This chain connects TRBV5-4 to TRBJ2-2, with a weak D call TRBD1 (5 bases). The germline gives CDR1 SGHNT, CDR2 YYREEE (reference sequence). V lost 2 bases to trimming and J lost 4 bases, with 9 bases between them. This CDR3 comprises 14 residues. CDR3 region: CASSFQGSTGELFF. In nucleotides, the CDR3 is TGTGCCAGCAGCTTTCAGGGATCCACCGGGGAGCTGTTTTTT.

The rearrangement joins TRBV29-1 to TRBJ1-1; D may be TRBD1 (5 bases). The germline gives CDR1 SQVTM, CDR2 ANQGSEA. This CDR3 has 15 amino acids. Trimming removed 7 bases at V and 0 bases at J, with 18 bases between. The CDR3 region is CSGPGLRLLNTEAFF. DNA of the CDR3: TGCAGCGGGCCGGGACTCCGGTTATTGAACACTGAAGCTTTCTTT.

This chain connects TRBV5-1 to TRBJ2-1; possible D gene TRBD1, 5 bases. This CDR3 is 15 amino acids long. The germline gives CDR1 SGHRS, CDR2 YFSETQ. V lost 0 bases to trimming and J lost 2 bases, with 9 bases between them. The chain's CDR3 is CASSLEDSTYNEQFF. The CDR3 DNA follows: TGCGCCAGCAGCTTGGAAGACAGCACCTACAATGAGCAGTTCTTC.

The rearrangement uses TRBV5-4 and TRBJ1-2, with 10 bases aligning to TRBD1. CDR3 size: 17 residues. J lost 6 bases, V lost 2 bases, and 13 bases had no gene match. Germline V gives CDR1 SGHNT, CDR2 YYREEE (reference sequence). The CDR3 nucleotides read TGTGCCAGCAGCTTCGAGTTGACAGGGGGCATTTCGGATGGCTACACCTTC. Protein: CASSFELTGGISDGYTF.

The chain joins TRBV6-5 to TRBJ1-2, with 10 bases lining up with TRBD1. The CDR3 is 13 amino acids. V lost 6 bases and J lost 4; bases outside the gene matches: 2. Germline V lookup: CDR1 MNHEY, CDR2 SVGAGI. Written as DNA, the CDR3 is TGTGCCAGCAGCCGGACAGGGGGCTATGGCTACACCTTC. Amino acid sequence: CASSRTGGYGYTF.

This clone was seen a handful of times. The rearrangement links TRBV4-2 to TRBJ1-4, with 8 bases identical to TRBD1. V lost 0 bases and J lost 9; bases outside the gene matches: 6. Germline CDR1 is LGHNA and CDR2 is YNFKEQ. This CDR3 contains 15 residues. CDR3: CASSQDRTGLQKLFF. The DNA for the CDR3 is TGTGCCAGCAGCCAAGATCGGACAGGGTTACAAAAACTGTTTTTT.

The chain uses TRBV2 and TRBJ1-5, with D unclear. The V and J ends lost 5 bases and 6 bases respectively, with 11 bases between them. CDR1 is SNHLY, CDR2 FYNNEI, per germline. The CDR3 runs 13 residues. The CDR3 loop reads CASSSPGSQPQHF. The CDR3 nucleotides are TGTGCCAGCAGTTCCCCCGGGAGTCAGCCCCAGCATTTT.

The chain couples TRBV6-1 to TRBJ1-2; D perhaps matches TRBD1 (5 bases). The V end lost 3 bases, the J end lost 7 bases, and 12 bases lay between the germline ends. The germline V gene has CDR1 MNHNS and CDR2 SASEGT. This CDR3 contains 13 residues. The chain's CDR3 is CASSDRGIGGYTF. CDR3 nucleotides: TGTGCCAGCAGTGATCGGGGGATCGGTGGCTACACCTTC.